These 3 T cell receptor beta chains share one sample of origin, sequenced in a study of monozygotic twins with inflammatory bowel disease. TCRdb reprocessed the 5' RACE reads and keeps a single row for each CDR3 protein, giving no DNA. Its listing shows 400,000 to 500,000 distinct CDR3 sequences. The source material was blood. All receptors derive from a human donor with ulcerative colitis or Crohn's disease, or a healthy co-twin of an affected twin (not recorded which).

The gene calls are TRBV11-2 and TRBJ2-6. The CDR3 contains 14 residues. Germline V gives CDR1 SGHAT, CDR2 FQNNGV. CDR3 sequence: CASRSNSGANVLTF.

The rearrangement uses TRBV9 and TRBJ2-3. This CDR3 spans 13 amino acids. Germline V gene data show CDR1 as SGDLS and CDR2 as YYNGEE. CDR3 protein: CASSRWDTDTQYF.

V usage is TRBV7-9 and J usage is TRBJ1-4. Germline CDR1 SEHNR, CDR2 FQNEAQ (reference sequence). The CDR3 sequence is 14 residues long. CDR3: CASSSYLSAEKLFF. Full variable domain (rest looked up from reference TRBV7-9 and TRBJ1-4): DTGVSQNPRHKITKRGQNVTFRCDPISEHNRLYWYRQTLGQGPEFLTYFQNEAQLEKSRLLSDRFSAERPKGSFSTLEIQRTEQGDSAMYLCASSSYLSAEKLFFGSGTQLSVL.